The rows below give T cell receptor beta chains drawn from one sample of a study of cytomegalovirus exposure and HLA in healthy donors. Repertoires were generated with immunoSEQ multiplex PCR, while TCRdb's copy carries only in-frame clones and drops some. In total, the table holds some 130,000 clones. Sequenced material: PBMCs. These receptors all stem from a young man in good health and CMV-seronegative. Both conserved end residues are part of each CDR3. Each record gives: D gene, J gene, CDR3 length, V gene, CDR3 DNA, CDR3 protein. D genes are given only for firm matches.

D gene: .; J gene: TRBJ1-1; CDR3 length: 14; V gene: TRBV28; CDR3 DNA: TGTGCCAGCAGTTTAGGCGGGGTGAACACTGAAGCTTTCTTT; CDR3 protein: CASSLGGVNTEAFF
D gene: .; J gene: TRBJ2-2; CDR3 length: 16; V gene: TRBV5-1; CDR3 DNA: TGCGCCAGCAGCTTGGCCGGCGGTTTGAACACCGGGGAGCTGTTTTTT; CDR3 protein: CASSLAGGLNTGELFF
D gene: TRBD1; J gene: TRBJ1-2; CDR3 length: 11; V gene: TRBV2; CDR3 DNA: TGTGCCGGGACAGGTTGGCTTGGCTACACCTTC; CDR3 protein: CAGTGWLGYTF
D gene: TRBD2; J gene: TRBJ2-5; CDR3 length: 13; V gene: TRBV29-1; CDR3 DNA: TGCAGCGTTGAAGATCCGGGGGGTGAGACCCAGTACTTC; CDR3 protein: CSVEDPGGETQYF
D gene: .; J gene: TRBJ2-3; CDR3 length: 12; V gene: TRBV27; CDR3 DNA: TGTGCCAGCAGTTCTGGCACAGATACGCAGTATTTT; CDR3 protein: CASSSGTDTQYF
D gene: TRBD1; J gene: TRBJ1-6; CDR3 length: 17; V gene: TRBV25-1; CDR3 DNA: TGTGCCAGCAGCGGACGGGGGACAGGGTTGATTAATTCACCCCTCCACTTT; CDR3 protein: CASSGRGTGLINSPLHF
D gene: TRBD1; J gene: TRBJ2-5; CDR3 length: 13; V gene: TRBV10-3; CDR3 DNA: TGTGCCATCAGAGGGACAGACCAAGAGACCCAGTACTTC; CDR3 protein: CAIRGTDQETQYF
D gene: .; J gene: TRBJ2-5; CDR3 length: 12; V gene: TRBV29-1; CDR3 DNA: TGCAGCGTTGGCATGGGGCTGGAGACCCAGTACTTC; CDR3 protein: CSVGMGLETQYF
D gene: .; J gene: TRBJ2-1; CDR3 length: 14; V gene: TRBV7-2; CDR3 DNA: TGTGCCACCTTCATCGGTAGCAACTACAATGAGCAGTTCTTC; CDR3 protein: CATFIGSNYNEQFF
D gene: TRBD1; J gene: TRBJ2-1; CDR3 length: 17; V gene: TRBV9; CDR3 DNA: TGTGCCAGCAGCACCCACCCTTTGGACAGGAGCTTCAATGAGCAGTTCTTC; CDR3 protein: CASSTHPLDRSFNEQFF
D gene: .; J gene: TRBJ2-2; CDR3 length: 13; V gene: TRBV7-3; CDR3 DNA: TGTGCCAGTAGGGACACCAACACCGGGGAGCTGTTTTTT; CDR3 protein: CASRDTNTGELFF
D gene: TRBD2; J gene: TRBJ2-3; CDR3 length: 15; V gene: TRBV6-6; CDR3 DNA: TGTGCCAGCAGCCTAATAGCGGGACACACAGATACGCAGTATTTT; CDR3 protein: CASSLIAGHTDTQYF
D gene: TRBD2; J gene: TRBJ2-1; CDR3 length: 14; V gene: TRBV19; CDR3 DNA: TGTGCCACCGAGACCCTAGCGGGGATGAATGAGCAGTTCTTC; CDR3 protein: CATETLAGMNEQFF
D gene: .; J gene: TRBJ1-3; CDR3 length: 13; V gene: TRBV29-1; CDR3 DNA: TGCAGCGTTGTAGTTCCTACTGGAAACACCATATATTTT; CDR3 protein: CSVVVPTGNTIYF
D gene: TRBD1; J gene: TRBJ1-4; CDR3 length: 17; V gene: TRBV7-9; CDR3 DNA: TGTGCCAGCAGCCCAGGGATCGACTGGGACAGGGAGAGGGAACTGTTTTTT; CDR3 protein: CASSPGIDWDRERELFF
D gene: .; J gene: TRBJ1-1; CDR3 length: 13; V gene: TRBV2; CDR3 DNA: TGTGCCAGCAGTGTAGTCGGGAACACTGAAGCTTTCTTT; CDR3 protein: CASSVVGNTEAFF
D gene: .; J gene: TRBJ2-5; CDR3 length: 14; V gene: TRBV9; CDR3 DNA: TGTGCCAGCAGCGCCTTCAGGGGACAAGAGACCCAGTACTTC; CDR3 protein: CASSAFRGQETQYF
D gene: .; J gene: TRBJ1-2; CDR3 length: 12; V gene: TRBV6-1; CDR3 DNA: TGTGCCAGCTCTGCGGCTAACTATGGCTACACCTTC; CDR3 protein: CASSAANYGYTF
D gene: TRBD1; J gene: TRBJ1-4; CDR3 length: 13; V gene: TRBV5-1; CDR3 DNA: TGCGCCAGCAGCGCTGGACAGGGAGGAAAACTGTTTTTT; CDR3 protein: CASSAGQGGKLFF
D gene: .; J gene: TRBJ2-2; CDR3 length: 15; V gene: TRBV6-4; CDR3 DNA: TGTGCCAGCAGTTTGTACAGCGGGAACACCGGGGAGCTGTTTTTT; CDR3 protein: CASSLYSGNTGELFF
D gene: .; J gene: TRBJ2-1; CDR3 length: 14; V gene: TRBV4-1; CDR3 DNA: TGCGCCAGCAGCCAAGTCTCAACAGTCAATGAGCAGTTCTTC; CDR3 protein: CASSQVSTVNEQFF
D gene: .; J gene: TRBJ2-7; CDR3 length: 12; V gene: TRBV6-6; CDR3 DNA: TGTGCCAGCTCAACCAGCTCCTACGAGCAGTACTTC; CDR3 protein: CASSTSSYEQYF
D gene: TRBD1; J gene: TRBJ2-7; CDR3 length: 16; V gene: TRBV25-1; CDR3 DNA: TGTGCCAGCAGTGAACCAGGACAGGGCCTAGGGTACGAGCAGTACTTC; CDR3 protein: CASSEPGQGLGYEQYF
D gene: TRBD1; J gene: TRBJ2-7; CDR3 length: 14; V gene: TRBV4-3; CDR3 DNA: TGCGCCAGCAGCCAAGTCAACAGGGGATTAAAGCAGTACTTC; CDR3 protein: CASSQVNRGLKQYF
D gene: TRBD1; J gene: TRBJ1-2; CDR3 length: 14; V gene: TRBV10-3; CDR3 DNA: TGTGCCATCAGTGACCCCGGGACAGCCTATGGCTACACCTTC; CDR3 protein: CAISDPGTAYGYTF
D gene: .; J gene: TRBJ1-1; CDR3 length: 15; V gene: TRBV27; CDR3 DNA: TGTGCCAGCAGTTTATCAGGCAGGGGGAACACTGAAGCTTTCTTT; CDR3 protein: CASSLSGRGNTEAFF
D gene: TRBD1; J gene: TRBJ2-7; CDR3 length: 15; V gene: TRBV5-6; CDR3 DNA: TGTGCCAGCAGCTTGGTGACAGGGATGCGGAGCGAGCAGTACTTC; CDR3 protein: CASSLVTGMRSEQYF
D gene: TRBD1; J gene: TRBJ2-7; CDR3 length: 15; V gene: TRBV6-1; CDR3 DNA: TGTGCCAGCAGTGGACCGGGACAGTGGGTGGGGGAGCAGTACTTC; CDR3 protein: CASSGPGQWVGEQYF
D gene: TRBD1; J gene: TRBJ1-6; CDR3 length: 13; V gene: TRBV13; CDR3 DNA: TGTGCCAGCAGCTACGACAGGGAATCACCCCTCCACTTT; CDR3 protein: CASSYDRESPLHF
D gene: TRBD2; J gene: TRBJ2-7; CDR3 length: 14; V gene: TRBV4-1; CDR3 DNA: TGCGCCAGCAGCCGTAGCGGGAGTCCCTACGAGCAGTACTTC; CDR3 protein: CASSRSGSPYEQYF
D gene: TRBD1; J gene: TRBJ2-7; CDR3 length: 14; V gene: TRBV5-1; CDR3 DNA: TGCGCCAGCAGCTTGTACAGGGGGTCCTACGAGCAGTACTTC; CDR3 protein: CASSLYRGSYEQYF
D gene: TRBD1; J gene: TRBJ2-7; CDR3 length: 16; V gene: TRBV7-2; CDR3 DNA: TGTGCCAGCAGCTTAGCAAAGGGGCAGGGGGCCTACGAGCAGTACTTC; CDR3 protein: CASSLAKGQGAYEQYF
D gene: .; J gene: TRBJ1-2; CDR3 length: 12; V gene: TRBV7-6; CDR3 DNA: TGTGCCAGCAGCTTACTTTTCGGGAGCTACACCTTC; CDR3 protein: CASSLLFGSYTF
D gene: .; J gene: TRBJ2-3; CDR3 length: 15; V gene: TRBV5-1; CDR3 DNA: TGCGCCAGCAGCTTTGATACGGGGTCCACAGATACGCAGTATTTT; CDR3 protein: CASSFDTGSTDTQYF
D gene: TRBD1; J gene: TRBJ2-7; CDR3 length: 15; V gene: TRBV7-3; CDR3 DNA: TGTGCCAGCAGCTTAGGAGGGACAGGGGGCTACGAGCAGTACTTC; CDR3 protein: CASSLGGTGGYEQYF
D gene: TRBD1; J gene: TRBJ2-3; CDR3 length: 19; V gene: TRBV5-6; CDR3 DNA: TGTGCCAGCAGCTTGTTCCAGGGGGCCGAAGGACCCAACACAGATACGCAGTATTTT; CDR3 protein: CASSLFQGAEGPNTDTQYF
D gene: .; J gene: TRBJ2-5; CDR3 length: 14; V gene: TRBV7-9; CDR3 DNA: TGTGCCAGCAGCTTAGAGGAGAAACAAGAGACCCAGTACTTC; CDR3 protein: CASSLEEKQETQYF
D gene: .; J gene: TRBJ2-2; CDR3 length: 16; V gene: TRBV4-3; CDR3 DNA: TGCGCCAGCAGCCCCACCGCGGCTACTATCACCGGGGAGCTGTTTTTT; CDR3 protein: CASSPTAATITGELFF
D gene: TRBD1; J gene: TRBJ1-5; CDR3 length: 19; V gene: TRBV19; CDR3 DNA: TGTGCCAGTAGTACCCGGACAGGGGCCCGTACCCTTAGCAATCAGCCCCAGCATTTT; CDR3 protein: CASSTRTGARTLSNQPQHF
D gene: .; J gene: TRBJ2-5; CDR3 length: 16; V gene: TRBV5-5; CDR3 DNA: TGTGCCAGCAGTCGTACGTTGGGACTGTACCAAGAGACCCAGTACTTC; CDR3 protein: CASSRTLGLYQETQYF
D gene: .; J gene: TRBJ1-5; CDR3 length: 17; V gene: TRBV15; CDR3 DNA: TGTGCCACCAGCAGAGATCGGCAGGGCTATAGCAATCAGCCCCAGCATTTT; CDR3 protein: CATSRDRQGYSNQPQHF
D gene: .; J gene: TRBJ2-7; CDR3 length: 13; V gene: TRBV29-1; CDR3 DNA: TGCAGCGTCGTCCCCGACGGAGCCTACGAGCAGTACTTC; CDR3 protein: CSVVPDGAYEQYF
D gene: .; J gene: TRBJ2-7; CDR3 length: 14; V gene: TRBV2; CDR3 DNA: TGTGCCAGCAGTGGTCGGGCGGAAGGGGGCGAGCAGTACTTC; CDR3 protein: CASSGRAEGGEQYF